The rows below give T cell receptor beta chains drawn from one sample of a study of PD-1 blockade in classical Hodgkin lymphoma. Sequencing was performed with immunoSEQ multiplex PCR; in TCRdb, only in-frame clones are kept and a portion is missing. The sample shows about 22,000 clones, 60% to 85% of them seen only once. The source was peripheral blood mononuclear cells (PBMCs), collected before the second cycle of nivolumab. These TCRs come from a human donor with classical Hodgkin lymphoma. Both conserved end residues are part of each CDR3. The D gene is left open where the match is weak. The size field is filled for only some rows; it gives once, few, many or a size class.

>.|TRBD1|TRBV6-6|TRBJ2-7
CASSYPGQSYEQYF
TGTGCCAGCAGTTACCCGGGACAGTCCTACGAGCAGTACTTC
>.|TRBD1|TRBV6-1|TRBJ1-5
CASSVGTGFQPQHF
TGTGCCAGCAGTGTGGGGACAGGGTTTCAGCCCCAGCATTTT
>.|TRBD1|TRBV10-3|TRBJ1-1
CASQQGAGTEAFF
TGTGCCAGCCAACAGGGGGCTGGCACTGAAGCTTTCTTT
>.|TRBD2|TRBV5-4|TRBJ2-1
CASSFPSGSPYNEQFF
TGTGCCAGCAGCTTCCCTAGCGGGAGTCCCTACAATGAGCAGTTCTTC
>.|.|TRBV28|TRBJ1-5
CASSFILGGNQPQHF
TGTGCCAGCAGTTTTATTTTGGGCGGCAATCAGCCCCAGCATTTT
>.|TRBD1|TRBV28|TRBJ1-5
CASSLTGGGQPQHF
TGTGCCAGCAGTTTGACAGGGGGCGGTCAGCCCCAGCATTTT
>.|.|TRBV27|TRBJ2-3
CASSLGGAGTDTQYF
TGTGCCAGCAGTTTAGGCGGCGCCGGCACAGATACGCAGTATTTT
>.|TRBD2|TRBV2|TRBJ2-1
CASSLLAGLNEQFF
TGTGCCAGCAGTTTGCTAGCGGGACTTAATGAGCAGTTCTTC
>.|TRBD1|TRBV23-1|TRBJ2-7
CASSHQGAAPNYEQYF
TGCGCCAGCAGTCATCAGGGGGCTGCGCCTAATTACGAGCAGTACTTC
>.|.|TRBV6-1|TRBJ1-1
CASSEAGVWTEAFF
TGTGCCAGCAGTGAAGCGGGGGTGTGGACTGAAGCTTTCTTT
>.|.|TRBV6-1|TRBJ1-1
CASRRVNTEAFF
TGTGCCAGCAGGCGTGTGAACACTGAAGCTTTCTTT
>.|.|TRBV19|TRBJ1-1
CASSIGGTMVNTEAFF
TGTGCCAGTAGTATTGGGGGGACAATGGTGAACACTGAAGCTTTCTTT
>.|.|TRBV14|TRBJ2-6
CASSQESPGEANVLTF
TGTGCCAGCAGCCAAGAAAGTCCCGGGGAGGCCAACGTCCTGACTTTC
>.|TRBD1|TRBV6-1|TRBJ2-7
CASSQGQGGFYEQYF
TGTGCCAGCAGTCAGGGACAGGGGGGGTTCTACGAGCAGTACTTC
>few|TRBD2|TRBV11-3|TRBJ2-1
CASSSGLVNEQFF
TGTGCCAGCAGCTCGGGACTAGTCAATGAGCAGTTCTTC
>.|.|TRBV28|TRBJ2-7
CASSSSTQGIGLHEQYF
TGTGCCAGCAGTTCAAGCACCCAGGGGATAGGCCTCCACGAGCAGTACTTC
>.|.|TRBV18|TRBJ2-5
CASSAGAQETQYF
TGTGCCAGCTCTGCCGGGGCGCAAGAGACCCAGTACTTC
>.|.|TRBV18|TRBJ2-5
CASSPLRNPQETQYF
TGTGCCAGCTCACCACTACGGAACCCCCAAGAGACCCAGTACTTC
>few|.|TRBV5-8|TRBJ1-1
CASSLERNTEAFF
TGTGCCAGCAGCTTGGAGAGAAACACTGAAGCTTTCTTT
>.|.|TRBV9|TRBJ2-1
CASSVKGVSYNEQFF
TGTGCCAGCAGCGTAAAGGGGGTCTCCTACAATGAGCAGTTCTTC
>.|.|TRBV7-8|TRBJ1-2
CASSKDSVYGYTF
TGTGCCAGCAGCAAAGACAGTGTCTATGGCTACACCTTC
>.|.|TRBV21-1|TRBJ2-7
CASSFEQYF
TGTGCCTCCTCTTTCGAGCAGTACTTC
>few|.|TRBV2|TRBJ2-7
CASSERVFSYEQYF
TGTGCCAGCAGTGAAAGGGTTTTCTCCTACGAGCAGTACTTC
>.|.|TRBV6-6|TRBJ2-7
CASSYSASSYEQYF
TGTGCCAGCAGTTACTCTGCTAGCTCCTACGAGCAGTACTTC
>few|TRBD2|TRBV5-8|TRBJ2-7
CASSLTSGTDEQYF
TGTGCCAGCAGCCTGACTAGCGGGACGGACGAGCAGTACTTC
>.|TRBD2|TRBV7-9|TRBJ2-3
CASSLVAGAGTQYF
TGTGCCAGCAGCTTAGTGGCGGGAGCCGGTACGCAGTATTTT
>.|.|TRBV29-1|TRBJ1-5
CSARRSGSNQPQHF
TGCAGCGCTCGGCGGAGTGGGAGCAATCAGCCCCAGCATTTT
>few|TRBD1|TRBV28|TRBJ1-2
CASSTGTGGAGGYTF
TGTGCCAGCAGTACCGGGACAGGGGGCGCCGGTGGCTACACCTTC
>.|.|TRBV18|TRBJ2-5
CASSPRGRYQETQYF
TGTGCCAGCTCACCCCGTGGACGCTACCAAGAGACCCAGTACTTC
>.|TRBD1|TRBV28|TRBJ2-1
CASSDPGTGAYNEQFF
TGTGCCAGCAGTGACCCCGGGACAGGGGCTTACAATGAGCAGTTCTTC
>.|.|TRBV10-3|TRBJ2-3
CAISEGSTDTQYF
TGTGCCATCAGTGAGGGGAGCACAGATACGCAGTATTTT
>once|.|TRBV11-3|TRBJ2-1
CASSSTGRNEQFF
TGTGCCAGCAGCTCCACGGGGCGAAATGAGCAGTTCTTC
>.|TRBD2|TRBV28|TRBJ2-1
CASRAPRLAGYNEQFF
TGTGCCAGCAGGGCTCCGAGACTAGCGGGGTACAATGAGCAGTTCTTC
>.|.|TRBV28|TRBJ2-5
CASSLAVTQYF
TGTGCCAGCAGTTTAGCGGTGACCCAGTACTTC
>.|.|TRBV10-3|TRBJ1-5
CAISEGNSNQPQHF
TGTGCCATCAGTGAGGGCAATAGCAATCAGCCCCAGCATTTT
>once|TRBD1|TRBV5-1|TRBJ1-5
CASSSGQGGQPQHF
TGCGCCAGCAGCTCGGGACAGGGGGGACAGCCCCAGCATTTT